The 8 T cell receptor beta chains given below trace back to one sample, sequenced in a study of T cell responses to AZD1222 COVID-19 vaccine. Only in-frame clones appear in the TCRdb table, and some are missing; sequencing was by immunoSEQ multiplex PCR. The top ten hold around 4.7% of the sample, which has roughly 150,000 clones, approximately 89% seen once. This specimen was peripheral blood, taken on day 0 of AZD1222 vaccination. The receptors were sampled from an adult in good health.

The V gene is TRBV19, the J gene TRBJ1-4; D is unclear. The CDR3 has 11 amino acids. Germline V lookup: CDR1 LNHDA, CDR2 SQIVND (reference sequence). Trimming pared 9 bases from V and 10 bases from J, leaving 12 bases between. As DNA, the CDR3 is TGTGCCAGCGCCAAGGTCGGAAAACTGTTTTTT. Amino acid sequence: CASAKVGKLFF.

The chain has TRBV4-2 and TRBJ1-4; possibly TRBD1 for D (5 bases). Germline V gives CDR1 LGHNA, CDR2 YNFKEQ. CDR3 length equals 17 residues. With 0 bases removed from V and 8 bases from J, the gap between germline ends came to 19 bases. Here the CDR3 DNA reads TGTGCCAGCAGCCAAGATCTTGCCGGGGCGAGGCTCGAAAAACTGTTTTTT. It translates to CASSQDLAGARLEKLFF.

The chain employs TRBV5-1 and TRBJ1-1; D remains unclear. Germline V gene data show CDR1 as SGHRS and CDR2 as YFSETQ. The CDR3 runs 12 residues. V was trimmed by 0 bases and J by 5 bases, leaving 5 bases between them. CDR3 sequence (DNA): TGCGCCAGCAGCTTGGTTGGTACTGAAGCTTTCTTT. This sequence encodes CASSLVGTEAFF.

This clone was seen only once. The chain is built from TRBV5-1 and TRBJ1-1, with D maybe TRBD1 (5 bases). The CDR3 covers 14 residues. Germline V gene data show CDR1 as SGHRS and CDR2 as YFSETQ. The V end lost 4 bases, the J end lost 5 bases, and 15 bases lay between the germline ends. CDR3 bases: TGCGCCAGCAGCCCAGCGGGACGGTGGACTGAAGCTTTCTTT. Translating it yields CASSPAGRWTEAFF.

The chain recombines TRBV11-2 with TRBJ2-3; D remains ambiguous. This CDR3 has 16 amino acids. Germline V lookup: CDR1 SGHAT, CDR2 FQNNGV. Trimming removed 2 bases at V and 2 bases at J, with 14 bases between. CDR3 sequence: CASSLQSVGYTDTQYF. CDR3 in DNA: TGTGCCAGCAGCTTACAGAGTGTGGGATACACAGATACGCAGTATTTT.

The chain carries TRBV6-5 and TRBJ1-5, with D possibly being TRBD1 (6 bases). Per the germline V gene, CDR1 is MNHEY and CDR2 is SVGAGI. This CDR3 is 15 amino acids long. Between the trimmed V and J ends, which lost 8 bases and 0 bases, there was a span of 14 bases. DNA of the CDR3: TGTGCCAGCGCAAGTCAGGGGAGTAGCAATCAGCCCCAGCATTTT. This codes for CASASQGSSNQPQHF.

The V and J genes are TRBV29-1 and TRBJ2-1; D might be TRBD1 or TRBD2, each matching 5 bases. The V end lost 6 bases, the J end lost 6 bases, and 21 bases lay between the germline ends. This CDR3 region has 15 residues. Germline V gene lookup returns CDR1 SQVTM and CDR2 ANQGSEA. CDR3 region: CSVRSPQGVRNEQFF. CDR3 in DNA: TGCAGCGTCCGCAGTCCTCAGGGAGTGCGCAATGAGCAGTTCTTC.

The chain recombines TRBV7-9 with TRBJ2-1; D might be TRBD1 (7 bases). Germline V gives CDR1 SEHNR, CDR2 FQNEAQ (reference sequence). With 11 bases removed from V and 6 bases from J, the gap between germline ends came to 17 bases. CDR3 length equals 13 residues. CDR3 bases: TGTGCCGTCGGGGGACAGCGCCCCAATGAGCAGTTCTTC. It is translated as CAVGGQRPNEQFF.